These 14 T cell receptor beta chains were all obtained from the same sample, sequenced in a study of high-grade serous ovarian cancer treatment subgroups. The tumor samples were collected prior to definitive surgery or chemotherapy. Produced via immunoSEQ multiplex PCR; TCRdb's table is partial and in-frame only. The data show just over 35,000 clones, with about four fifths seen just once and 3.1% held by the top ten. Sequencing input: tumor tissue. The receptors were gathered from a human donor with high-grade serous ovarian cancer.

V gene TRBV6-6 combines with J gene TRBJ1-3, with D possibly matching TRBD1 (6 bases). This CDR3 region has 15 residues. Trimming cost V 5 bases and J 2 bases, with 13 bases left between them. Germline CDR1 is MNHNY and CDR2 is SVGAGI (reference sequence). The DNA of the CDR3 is TGTGCCAGCAGTCGACCCTCAGGGGCTGGAAACACCATATATTTT. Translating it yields CASSRPSGAGNTIYF.

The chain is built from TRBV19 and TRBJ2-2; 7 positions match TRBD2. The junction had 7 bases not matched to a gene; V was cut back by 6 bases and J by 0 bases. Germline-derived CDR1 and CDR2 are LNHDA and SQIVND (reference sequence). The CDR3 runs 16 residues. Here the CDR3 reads CASSRLSGTNTGELFF. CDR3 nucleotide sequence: TGTGCCAGTAGCCGATTAAGCGGGACGAACACCGGGGAGCTGTTTTTT. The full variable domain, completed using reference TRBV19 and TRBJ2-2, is DGGITQSPKYLFRKEGQNVTLSCEQNLNHDAMYWYRQDPGQGLRLIYYSQIVNDFQKGDIAEGYSVSREKKESFPLTVTSAQKNPTAFYLCASSRLSGTNTGELFFGEGSRLTVL.

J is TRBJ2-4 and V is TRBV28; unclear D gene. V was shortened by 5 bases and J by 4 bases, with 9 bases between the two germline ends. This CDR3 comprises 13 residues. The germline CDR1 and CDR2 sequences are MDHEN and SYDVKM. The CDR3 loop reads CASSRAGKNIQYF. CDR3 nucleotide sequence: TGTGCCAGCAGTCGCGCCGGTAAAAACATTCAGTACTTC.

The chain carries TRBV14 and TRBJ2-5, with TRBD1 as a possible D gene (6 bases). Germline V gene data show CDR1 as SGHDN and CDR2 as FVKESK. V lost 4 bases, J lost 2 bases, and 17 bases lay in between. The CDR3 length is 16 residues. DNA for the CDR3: TGTGCCAGCAGCCTTGATCTGGGGGCGCGTCAAGAGACCCAGTACTTC. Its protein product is CASSLDLGARQETQYF. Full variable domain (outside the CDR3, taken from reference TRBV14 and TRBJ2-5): EAGVTQFPSHSVIEKGQTVTLRCDPISGHDNLYWYRRVMGKEIKFLLHFVKESKQDESGMPNNRFLAERTGGTYSTLKVQPAELEDSGVYFCASSLDLGARQETQYFGPGTRLLVL.

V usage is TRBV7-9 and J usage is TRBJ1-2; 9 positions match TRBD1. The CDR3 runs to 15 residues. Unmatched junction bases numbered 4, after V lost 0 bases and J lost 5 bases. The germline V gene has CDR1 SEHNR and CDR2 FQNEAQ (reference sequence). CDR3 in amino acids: CASSLATGGEYGYTF. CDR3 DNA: TGTGCCAGCAGCTTAGCGACAGGGGGAGAATATGGCTACACCTTC. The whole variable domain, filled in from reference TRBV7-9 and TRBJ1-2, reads DTGVSQNPRHKITKRGQNVTFRCDPISEHNRLYWYRQTLGQGPEFLTYFQNEAQLEKSRLLSDRFSAERPKGSFSTLEIQRTEQGDSAMYLCASSLATGGEYGYTFGSGTRLTVV.

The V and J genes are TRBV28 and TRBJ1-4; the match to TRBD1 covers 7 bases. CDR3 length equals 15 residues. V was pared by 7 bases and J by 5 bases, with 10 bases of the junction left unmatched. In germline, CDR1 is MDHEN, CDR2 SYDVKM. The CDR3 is CASTLNRGDNEKLFF. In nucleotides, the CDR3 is TGTGCCAGCACCTTAAACAGGGGCGACAATGAAAAACTGTTTTTT.

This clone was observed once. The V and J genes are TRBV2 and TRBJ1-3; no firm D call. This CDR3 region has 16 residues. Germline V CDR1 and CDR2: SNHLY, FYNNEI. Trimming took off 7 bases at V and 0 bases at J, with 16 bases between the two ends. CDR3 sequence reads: CASIPLEGFSGNTIYF. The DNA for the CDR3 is TGTGCCAGCATCCCTCTGGAGGGCTTCTCTGGAAACACCATATATTTT.

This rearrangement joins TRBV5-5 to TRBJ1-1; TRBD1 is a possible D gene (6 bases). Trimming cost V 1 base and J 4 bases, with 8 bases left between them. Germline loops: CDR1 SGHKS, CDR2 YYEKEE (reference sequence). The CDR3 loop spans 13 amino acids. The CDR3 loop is CASSLRGATEAFF. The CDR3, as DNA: TGTGCCAGCAGCTTGAGGGGGGCCACTGAAGCTTTCTTT.

The CDR3 DNA is TGCGCCAGCAGCTTGTTACGAGGGCGGACAGATACGCAGTATTTT. Its translation: CASSLLRGRTDTQYF. The chain combines TRBV5-1 with TRBJ2-3; D is possibly TRBD2 (5 bases). Germline V gene sequence: CDR1 SGHRS, CDR2 YFSETQ. The V gene lost 1 base and the J gene lost 3 bases, with 12 bases spanning the gap. The CDR3 covers 15 residues.

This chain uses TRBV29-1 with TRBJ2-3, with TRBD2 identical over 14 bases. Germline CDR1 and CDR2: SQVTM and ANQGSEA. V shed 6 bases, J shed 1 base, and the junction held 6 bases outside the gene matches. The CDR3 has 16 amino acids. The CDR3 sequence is CSVRRGLAGGTDTQYF. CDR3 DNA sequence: TGCAGCGTCCGGAGGGGACTAGCGGGAGGCACAGATACGCAGTATTTT.

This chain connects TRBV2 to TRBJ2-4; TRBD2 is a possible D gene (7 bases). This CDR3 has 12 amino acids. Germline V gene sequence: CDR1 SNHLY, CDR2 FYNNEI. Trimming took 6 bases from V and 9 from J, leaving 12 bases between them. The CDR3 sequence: CASRRGGGIQYF. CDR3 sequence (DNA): TGTGCCAGCAGGAGGGGAGGGGGCATTCAGTACTTC.

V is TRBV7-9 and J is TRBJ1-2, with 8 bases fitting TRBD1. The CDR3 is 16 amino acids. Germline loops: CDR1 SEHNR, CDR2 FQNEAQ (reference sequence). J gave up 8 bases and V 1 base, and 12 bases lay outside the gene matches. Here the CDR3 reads CASSLGEARGREGYTF. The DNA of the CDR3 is TGTGCCAGCAGCTTAGGAGAGGCCAGGGGGCGCGAAGGCTACACCTTC.

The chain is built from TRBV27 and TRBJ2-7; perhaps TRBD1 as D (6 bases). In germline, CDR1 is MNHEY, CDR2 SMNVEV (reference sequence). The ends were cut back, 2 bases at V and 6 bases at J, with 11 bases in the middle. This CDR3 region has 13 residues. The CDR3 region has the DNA TGTGCCAGCAGTTTACAAACAGGGTCCGAGCAGTACTTC. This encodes CASSLQTGSEQYF.

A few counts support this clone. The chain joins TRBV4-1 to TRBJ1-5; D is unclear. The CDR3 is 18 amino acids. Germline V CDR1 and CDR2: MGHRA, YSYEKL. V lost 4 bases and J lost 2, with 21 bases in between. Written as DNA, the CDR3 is TGCGCCAGCAGCCTAAGACCCGAGAGATCCGGGTGCAATCAGCCCCAGCATTTT. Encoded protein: CASSLRPERSGCNQPQHF.